These 24 T cell receptor beta chains share one sample of origin, sequenced in a study of T cell clones after liver transplantation. Only in-frame clones appear in the TCRdb table, and some are missing; sequencing was by immunoSEQ multiplex PCR. This table holds tens of thousands of clones, 80% to 85% found once. The starting material was CD4+ T cells from blood, obtained 46 months after liver transplant. These receptors were obtained from a human patient who received a liver transplant. The T cells may come from the graft donor.

This clone was recorded a few times. This rearrangement joins TRBV27 to TRBJ1-1; D ambiguous. The CDR3 covers 14 residues. V shed 3 bases and J shed 4 bases, with 12 bases lying between them. Germline CDR1 is MNHEY and CDR2 is SMNVEV (reference sequence). The CDR3 here is CASSLNPEGTEAFF. As DNA, the CDR3 is TGTGCCAGCAGTTTGAACCCGGAGGGCACTGAAGCTTTCTTT.

The chain uses TRBV29-1 and TRBJ2-1; D might be TRBD2 (7 bases). The V gene's germline CDR1 is SQVTM and CDR2 ANQGSEA. The CDR3 covers 16 residues. The CDR3 sequence: CSLGGAPRSSYNEQFF. The CDR3 bases are TGCAGTCTTGGGGGGGCCCCACGGAGCTCCTACAATGAGCAGTTCTTC.

V usage is TRBV6-5 and J usage is TRBJ1-2; D is undetermined. Trimming left V 1 base short and J 2 bases short, with 11 bases between. The length of the CDR3 is 15 residues. Germline V gene data show CDR1 as MNHEY and CDR2 as SVGAGI. In DNA form, the CDR3 reads TGTGCCAGCAGTTACTACCAGTCTGGCAACTATGGCTACACCTTC. Its translation is CASSYYQSGNYGYTF.

This rearrangement joins TRBV5-4 to TRBJ2-7; 7 positions agree with TRBD1. The CDR3 totals 16 residues. From germline, CDR1 is SGHNT and CDR2 YYREEE (reference sequence). The junction had 10 bases not matched to a gene; V was cut back by 0 bases and J by 4 bases. The chain's CDR3 is CASSLEGARRYYEQYF. CDR3 in DNA: TGTGCCAGCAGCTTGGAGGGGGCGCGGAGGTATTACGAGCAGTACTTC.

The chain is built from TRBV7-6 and TRBJ2-6; 11 nucleotides line up with TRBD1. The CDR3 spans 14 residues. Germline V lookup: CDR1 SGHVS, CDR2 FNYEAQ. The ends lost 6 bases at V and 11 bases at J; junction bases unmatched: 6. The CDR3 coding sequence is TGTGCCAGCAGTCCGGGACAGGGGGGCCACGTCCTGACTTTC. Translation: CASSPGQGGHVLTF.

This chain's CDR3 is CASSVTGGGGGYTF. CDR3 nucleotides: TGTGCCAGCAGTGTGACAGGGGGCGGCGGTGGCTACACCTTC. The rearrangement uses TRBV2 and TRBJ1-2; 10 bases fit TRBD1. CDR1 SNHLY and CDR2 FYNNEI come from the germline V gene. Losses at the gene ends were 4 bases for V and 7 bases for J; bases not matched to a gene: 6. The CDR3 has 14 residues.

V usage is TRBV10-1 and J usage is TRBJ1-2; D gene unclear. Germline V gene sequence: CDR1 WNHNN, CDR2 SYGVQD (reference sequence). The CDR3 runs 13 residues. Trimming left V 1 base short and J 4 bases short, with 7 bases between. CDR3 loop: CASSEYVSYGYTF. For the CDR3, the DNA is TGCGCCAGCAGTGAGTATGTGAGCTATGGCTACACCTTC.

Only a few counts were recorded for this clone. This sequence joins TRBV4-1 and TRBJ2-1; 7 nucleotides line up with TRBD2. Looked up from germline, CDR1 is MGHRA and CDR2 is YSYEKL. This CDR3 has 17 residues. V was clipped by 0 bases and J by 10 bases; unmatched bases: 15. Written as DNA, the CDR3 is TGCGCCAGCAGCCAAGATTTATTCGGACTAGGTCGGGGCGAGCAGTTCTTC. Translation gives CASSQDLFGLGRGEQFF.

A word on this clone: At one end, the junction sequence differs from germline, possibly due to a read error. V gene TRBV25-1 combines with J gene TRBJ2-5; unclear D gene. Looked up from germline, CDR1 is MGHDK and CDR2 is SYGVNS. The CDR3 covers 13 residues. The CDR3 nucleotides read TGTGCCAGCAGTGAGACCGGCCAACAGACCCAGTACTTC. Translating it yields CASSETGQQTQYF.

The J gene is TRBJ2-7, the V gene TRBV27; no reliable D call. Germline CDR1 MNHEY, CDR2 SMNVEV (reference sequence). The CDR3 is 16 residues long. Trimming removed 5 bases at V and 4 bases at J, with 21 bases between. DNA for the CDR3: TGTGCCAGCAGTCCCGCCGCGTCACCCCAATATTACGAGCAGTACTTC. It yields the protein CASSPAASPQYYEQYF.

The DNA for the CDR3 is TGTGCCAGCAGCTTAGCCCGAGAGAATGAGCAGTTCTTC. Translated, it gives CASSLARENEQFF. This chain links TRBV7-2 with TRBJ2-1; D is uncertain. V was cut by 0 bases and J by 7 bases, with 7 bases left in between. The CDR3 is 13 amino acids. Germline-derived CDR1 and CDR2 are SGHTA and FQGNSA.

The chain carries TRBV19 and TRBJ1-3, with a weak D call TRBD1 (5 bases). From germline, CDR1 is LNHDA and CDR2 SQIVND (reference sequence). CDR3 length: 13 residues. Trimming took off 8 bases at V and 2 bases at J, with 10 bases between the two ends. The CDR3 region has the DNA TGTGCCAGTCCTTCGGGACCTGGAAACACCATATATTTT. This sequence encodes CASPSGPGNTIYF.

The J gene is TRBJ1-4, the V gene TRBV7-6; D call uncertain. The germline gives CDR1 SGHVS, CDR2 FNYEAQ. V was trimmed by 1 base and J by 5 bases, leaving 5 bases between them. This CDR3 region has 13 residues. The CDR3 DNA sequence: TGTGCCAGCAGCTTAGAAGGGAATGAAAAACTGTTTTTT. Translating it yields CASSLEGNEKLFF.

In this sample, this clone turned up once. The chain combines TRBV5-1 with TRBJ1-2; TRBD1 might be the D (5 bases). This CDR3 has 15 residues. Germline assignment: CDR1 SGHRS and CDR2 YFSETQ. V shed 0 bases and J shed 4 bases, with 13 bases lying between them. The CDR3 DNA follows: TGCGCCAGCAGCTTGGTAGGCGACAGCATCTATGGCTACACCTTC. Its protein product is CASSLVGDSIYGYTF.

The rearrangement joins TRBV18 to TRBJ2-1; D gene uncertain. CDR1 is KGHSH, CDR2 LQKENI, per germline. V lost 3 bases and J lost 8, with 8 bases in between. CDR3 length equals 12 residues. As DNA, the CDR3 is TGTGCCAGCTCACCCGGGTTGTATGAGCAGTTCTTC. Amino acid sequence: CASSPGLYEQFF.

This clone was seen just once. An end of the junction differs from the germline gene, which may be a read error. This sequence joins TRBV7-7 and TRBJ2-5, with 7 bases fitting TRBD2. The CDR3 consists of 15 residues. The V gene's germline CDR1 is SSHAT and CDR2 FNYEAQ (reference sequence). In nucleotides, the CDR3 is TGTGCTAGCAGCTTAGGGAGGGGCGGGCGGGAGACCCAGTACTTC. Its translation: CASSLGRGGRETQYF.

Only a few counts were recorded for this clone. The chain has TRBV6-5 and TRBJ2-7; tentatively, D is TRBD1 or TRBD2 (6 bases each). The CDR3 loop spans 16 amino acids. CDR1 and CDR2 from the germline V gene are MNHEY and SVGAGI. Trimming cost V 0 bases and J 4 bases, with 16 bases left between them. CDR3 residues: CASSYSGLQGRYEQYF. CDR3 DNA: TGTGCCAGCAGTTACTCAGGCTTGCAGGGGAGGTACGAGCAGTACTTC.

V is TRBV14 and J is TRBJ2-5, with 9 nucleotides matching TRBD2. This CDR3 contains 18 residues. CDR1 SGHDN and CDR2 FVKESK come from the germline V gene. Unmatched junction bases numbered 13, after V lost 1 base and J lost 4 bases. This chain's CDR3 is CASSQVGSGSPGGETQYF. In DNA form, the CDR3 reads TGTGCCAGCAGCCAAGTCGGTAGCGGGAGTCCCGGGGGAGAGACCCAGTACTTC. The full variable domain, its missing parts supplied by reference TRBV14 and TRBJ2-5, is EAGVTQFPSHSVIEKGQTVTLRCDPISGHDNLYWYRRVMGKEIKFLLHFVKESKQDESGMPNNRFLAERTGGTYSTLKVQPAELEDSGVYFCASSQVGSGSPGGETQYFGPGTRLLVL.

The chain combines TRBV5-1 with TRBJ2-1; either TRBD1 or TRBD2 may fit D (5 bases each). Germline CDR1 SGHRS, CDR2 YFSETQ. This CDR3 has 15 residues. Trimming shortened V by 4 bases and J by 7 bases, and 18 bases separated the two germline ends. CDR3 sequence: CASSRGPFPGNEQFF. For the CDR3, the DNA is TGCGCCAGCAGCAGGGGACCATTTCCCGGGAATGAGCAGTTCTTC.

The CDR3 sequence: CASSLSAQPQHF. The CDR3 DNA reads TGTGCCAGCAGCTTATCAGCTCAGCCCCAGCATTTT. The genes are TRBV7-9 and TRBJ1-5; no clear D. Germline V gene lookup returns CDR1 SEHNR and CDR2 FQNEAQ (reference sequence). Between the trimmed V and J ends, which lost 2 bases and 6 bases, there was a span of 5 bases. This CDR3 comprises 12 residues.

The J gene is TRBJ1-1, the V gene TRBV5-4, with 7 bases aligning to TRBD1. V dropped 5 bases and J dropped 3; count of bases not matched to a gene: 7. This CDR3 has 14 residues. Looked up from germline, CDR1 is SGHNT and CDR2 is YYREEE (reference sequence). The DNA for the CDR3 is TGTGCCAGCAGTTTCGGACAGGTGGACACTGAAGCTTTCTTT. Its translation: CASSFGQVDTEAFF.

The CDR3 is CASRPSGPSNQPQHF. The CDR3 DNA is TGTGCCAGCAGGCCCTCCGGGCCAAGCAATCAGCCCCAGCATTTT. The chain uses TRBV28 and TRBJ1-5; D is ambiguous. The CDR3 extends over 15 amino acids. Germline CDR1 is MDHEN and CDR2 is SYDVKM. V lost 6 bases, J lost 1 base, and 13 bases lay in between.

V usage is TRBV5-1 and J usage is TRBJ1-1; TRBD1 matches at 8 bases. J gave up 5 bases and V 0 bases, and 3 bases lay outside the gene matches. Germline values: CDR1 SGHRS, CDR2 YFSETQ. CDR3 length: 14 residues. The DNA for the CDR3 is TGCGCCAGCAGCTTGGTGACAGGGGAAACTGAAGCTTTCTTT. Translation gives CASSLVTGETEAFF.

V is TRBV7-2 and J is TRBJ2-5; D may be TRBD1 (6 bases). CDR3 length equals 13 residues. From germline, CDR1 is SGHTA and CDR2 FQGNSA. Trimming left V 1 base short and J 13 bases short, with 16 bases between. CDR3 amino acids: CASSLVSKGDTYF. In nucleotides, the CDR3 is TGTGCCAGCAGCTTAGTCTCGAAGGGGGATACGTACTTC.